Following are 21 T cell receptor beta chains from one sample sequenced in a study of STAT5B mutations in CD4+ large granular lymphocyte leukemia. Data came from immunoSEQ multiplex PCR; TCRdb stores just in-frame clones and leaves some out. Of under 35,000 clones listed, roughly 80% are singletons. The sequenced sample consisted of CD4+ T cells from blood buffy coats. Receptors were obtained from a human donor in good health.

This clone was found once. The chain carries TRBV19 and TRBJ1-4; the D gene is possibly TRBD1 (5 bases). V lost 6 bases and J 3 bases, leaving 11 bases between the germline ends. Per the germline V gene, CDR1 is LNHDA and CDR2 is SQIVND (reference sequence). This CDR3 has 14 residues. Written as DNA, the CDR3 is TGTGCCAGTAGGAAGACAGCACCTAATGAAAAACTGTTTTTT. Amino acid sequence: CASRKTAPNEKLFF. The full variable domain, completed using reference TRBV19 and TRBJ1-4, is DGGITQSPKYLFRKEGQNVTLSCEQNLNHDAMYWYRQDPGQGLRLIYYSQIVNDFQKGDIAEGYSVSREKKESFPLTVTSAQKNPTAFYLCASRKTAPNEKLFFGSGTQLSVL.

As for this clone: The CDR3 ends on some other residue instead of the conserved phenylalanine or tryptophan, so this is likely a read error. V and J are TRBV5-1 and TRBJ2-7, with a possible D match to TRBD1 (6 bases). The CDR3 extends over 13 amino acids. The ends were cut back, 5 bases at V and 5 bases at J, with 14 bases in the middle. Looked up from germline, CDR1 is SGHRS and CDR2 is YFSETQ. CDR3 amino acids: CASSVQGRNEQYL. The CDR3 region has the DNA TGCGCCAGCAGTGTTCAGGGGCGTAACGAGCAGTACCTC.

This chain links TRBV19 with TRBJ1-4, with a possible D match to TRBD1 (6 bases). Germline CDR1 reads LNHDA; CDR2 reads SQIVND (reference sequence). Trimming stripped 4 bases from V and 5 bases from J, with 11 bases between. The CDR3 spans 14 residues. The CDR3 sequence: CASSTDRTNEKLFF. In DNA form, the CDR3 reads TGTGCCAGTAGTACGGACAGAACAAATGAAAAACTGTTTTTT. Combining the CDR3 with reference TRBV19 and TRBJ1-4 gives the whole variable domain DGGITQSPKYLFRKEGQNVTLSCEQNLNHDAMYWYRQDPGQGLRLIYYSQIVNDFQKGDIAEGYSVSREKKESFPLTVTSAQKNPTAFYLCASSTDRTNEKLFFGSGTQLSVL.

CDR3 residues: CASSSHLGGMNTEAFF. The CDR3 DNA follows: TGTGCCAGCAGCTCCCACTTAGGAGGCATGAACACTGAAGCTTTCTTT. The rearrangement uses TRBV5-5 and TRBJ1-1, with D uncertain. The CDR3 extends over 16 amino acids. Germline V gene sequence: CDR1 SGHKS, CDR2 YYEKEE (reference sequence). V lost 3 bases to trimming and J lost 0 bases, with 15 bases between them.

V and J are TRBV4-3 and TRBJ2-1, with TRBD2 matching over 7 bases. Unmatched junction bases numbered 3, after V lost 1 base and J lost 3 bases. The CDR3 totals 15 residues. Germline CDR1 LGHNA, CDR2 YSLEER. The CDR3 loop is CASSQVLADYNEQFF. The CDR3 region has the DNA TGCGCCAGCAGCCAAGTTCTAGCGGACTACAATGAGCAGTTCTTC.

CDR3 nucleotide sequence: TGTGCCAGCAGCCTACCATATGAAAAACTGTTTTTT. It is translated as CASSLPYEKLFF. V and J are TRBV7-6 and TRBJ1-4, with no clear D. This CDR3 has 12 amino acids. V was trimmed by 5 bases and J by 6 bases, leaving 7 bases between them. Germline loops: CDR1 SGHVS, CDR2 FNYEAQ.

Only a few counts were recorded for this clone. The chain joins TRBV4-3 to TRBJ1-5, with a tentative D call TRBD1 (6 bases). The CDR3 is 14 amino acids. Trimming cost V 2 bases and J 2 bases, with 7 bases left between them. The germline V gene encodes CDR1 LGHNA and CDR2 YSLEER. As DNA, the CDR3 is TGCGCCAGCAGCCAACGGACAGGCAATCAGCCCCAGCATTTT. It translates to CASSQRTGNQPQHF.

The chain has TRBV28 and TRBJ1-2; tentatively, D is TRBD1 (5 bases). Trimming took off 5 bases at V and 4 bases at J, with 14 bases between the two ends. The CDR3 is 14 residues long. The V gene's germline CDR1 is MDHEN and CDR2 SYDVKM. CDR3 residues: CASSITGRLYGYTF. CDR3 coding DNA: TGTGCCAGCAGTATCACGGGGCGACTCTATGGCTACACCTTC.

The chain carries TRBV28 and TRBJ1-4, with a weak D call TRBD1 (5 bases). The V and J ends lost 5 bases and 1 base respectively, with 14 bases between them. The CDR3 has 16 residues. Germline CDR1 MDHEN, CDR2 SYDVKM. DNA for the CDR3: TGTGCCAGCAGTACGACAAGACAGATAACTAATGAAAAACTGTTTTTT. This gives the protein CASSTTRQITNEKLFF.

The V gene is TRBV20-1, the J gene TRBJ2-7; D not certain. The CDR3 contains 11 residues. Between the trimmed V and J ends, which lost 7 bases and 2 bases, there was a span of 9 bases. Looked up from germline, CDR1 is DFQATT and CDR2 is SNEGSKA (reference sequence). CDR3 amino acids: CSGLETYEQYF. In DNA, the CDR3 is TGCAGTGGCCTCGAAACCTACGAGCAGTACTTC.

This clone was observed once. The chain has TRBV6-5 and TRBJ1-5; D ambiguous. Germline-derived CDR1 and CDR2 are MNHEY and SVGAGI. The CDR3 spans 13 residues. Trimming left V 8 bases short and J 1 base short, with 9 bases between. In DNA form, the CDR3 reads TGTGCCAGCGGGTGGATGAGCAATCAGCCCCAGCATTTT. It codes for CASGWMSNQPQHF.

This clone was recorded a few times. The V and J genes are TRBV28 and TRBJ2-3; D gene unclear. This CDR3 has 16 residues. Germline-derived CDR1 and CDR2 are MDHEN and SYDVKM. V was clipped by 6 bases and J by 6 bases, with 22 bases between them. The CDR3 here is CASSPQGQDPSDTQYF. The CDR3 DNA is TGTGCCAGCAGCCCCCAAGGGCAGGACCCCTCGGATACGCAGTATTTT. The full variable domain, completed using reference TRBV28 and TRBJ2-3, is DVKVTQSSRYLVKRTGEKVFLECVQDMDHENMFWYRQDPGLGLRLIYFSYDVKMKEKGDIPEGYSVSREKKERFSLILESASTNQTSMYLCASSPQGQDPSDTQYFGPGTRLTVL.

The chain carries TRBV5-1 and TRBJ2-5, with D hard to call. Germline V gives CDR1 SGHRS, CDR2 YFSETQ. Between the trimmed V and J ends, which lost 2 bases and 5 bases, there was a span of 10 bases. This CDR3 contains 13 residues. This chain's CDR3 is CASSLILQETQYF. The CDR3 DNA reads TGCGCCAGCAGCTTAATCCTTCAGGAGACCCAGTACTTC.

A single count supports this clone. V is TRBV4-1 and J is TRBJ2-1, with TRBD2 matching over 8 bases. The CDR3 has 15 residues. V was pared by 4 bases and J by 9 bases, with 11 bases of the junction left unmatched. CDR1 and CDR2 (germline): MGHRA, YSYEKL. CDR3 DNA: TGCGCCAGCAGCCCCAGCGGGAGACCCCCGAGTGAGCAGTTCTTC. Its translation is CASSPSGRPPSEQFF.

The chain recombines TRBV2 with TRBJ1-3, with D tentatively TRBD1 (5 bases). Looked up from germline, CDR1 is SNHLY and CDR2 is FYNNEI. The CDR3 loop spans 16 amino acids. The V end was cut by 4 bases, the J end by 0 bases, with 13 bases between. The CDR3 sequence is CASSAGRPSSGNTIYF. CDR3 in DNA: TGTGCCAGCAGTGCGGGACGTCCGTCCTCTGGAAACACCATATATTTT.

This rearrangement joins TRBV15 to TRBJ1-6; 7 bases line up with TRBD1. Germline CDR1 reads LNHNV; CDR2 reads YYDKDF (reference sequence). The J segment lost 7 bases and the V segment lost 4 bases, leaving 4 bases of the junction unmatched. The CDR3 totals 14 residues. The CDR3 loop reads CATSTGQYNSPLHF. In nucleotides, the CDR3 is TGTGCCACCAGCACGGGACAGTACAATTCACCCCTCCACTTT.

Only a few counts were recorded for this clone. In nucleotides, the CDR3 is TGTGCCAGCAGCTTAGCATCCACAGCCACGAACACTGAAGCTTTCTTT. Its protein product is CASSLASTATNTEAFF. This chain connects TRBV7-9 to TRBJ1-1; D uncertain. This CDR3 comprises 16 residues. V lost 0 bases and J 1 base, leaving 12 bases between the germline ends. Looked up from germline, CDR1 is SEHNR and CDR2 is FQNEAQ (reference sequence).

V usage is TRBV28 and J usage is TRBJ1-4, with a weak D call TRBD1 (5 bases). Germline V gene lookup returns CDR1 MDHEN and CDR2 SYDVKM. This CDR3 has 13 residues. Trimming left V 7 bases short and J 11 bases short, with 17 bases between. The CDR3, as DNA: TGTGCCAGCACCCCCGGGGGTTTTGAGAAACTGTTTTTT. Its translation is CASTPGGFEKLFF.

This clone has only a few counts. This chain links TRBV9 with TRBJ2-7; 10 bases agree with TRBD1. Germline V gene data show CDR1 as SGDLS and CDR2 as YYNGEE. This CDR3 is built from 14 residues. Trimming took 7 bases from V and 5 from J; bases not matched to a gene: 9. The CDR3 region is CASAGDRGFDEQYF. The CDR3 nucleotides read TGTGCCAGCGCCGGGGACAGGGGCTTCGACGAGCAGTACTTC.

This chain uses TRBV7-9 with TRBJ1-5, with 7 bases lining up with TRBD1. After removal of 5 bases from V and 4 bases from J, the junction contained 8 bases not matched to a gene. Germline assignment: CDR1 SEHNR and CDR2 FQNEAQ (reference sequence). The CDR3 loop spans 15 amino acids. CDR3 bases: TGTGCCAGCAGCCCAGGGGGGTCTGAGAATCAGCCCCAGCATTTT. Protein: CASSPGGSENQPQHF.

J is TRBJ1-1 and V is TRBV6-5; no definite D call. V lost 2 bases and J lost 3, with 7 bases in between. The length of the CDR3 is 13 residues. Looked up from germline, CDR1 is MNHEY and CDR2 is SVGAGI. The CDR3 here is CASSYIMHTEAFF. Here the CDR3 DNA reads TGTGCCAGCAGTTACATTATGCACACTGAAGCTTTCTTT.